These 6 T cell receptor beta chains share one sample of origin, sequenced in a study of tumor-infiltrating lymphocytes in primary liver carcinoma. Blood RNA originated from unsorted whole blood, with germline DNA additionally extracted. Production of TCR beta cDNA used 400 to 600 ng total RNA together with a constant-region primer. Generation of the TCR beta libraries relied on three nested multiplex PCR rounds using slightly modified ARM-PCR. Amplification in the first two PCR rounds was performed using TRBV1-TRBV30 forward primers and a C-beta reverse primer for approximately 10 cycles each. MiXCR, run by TCRdb on the multiplex PCR reads, gives a single entry per CDR3 protein. The table includes hundreds of thousands of distinct CDR3 sequences, over 55% detected once. Sequenced input: peripheral blood. The receptors shown here come from a man in his forties with primary liver carcinoma and hepatitis B virus infection.

A note on this clonotype: This may arise from a read error, as a much more abundant clone is one base away. The genes are TRBV29-1 and TRBJ2-7; D unresolved. Germline assignment: CDR1 SQVTM and CDR2 ANQGSEA. The CDR3 covers 10 residues. The CDR3 DNA is TGCAGCGCTTTGGGCTACGATCAGTACTTC. This sequence encodes CSALGYDQYF.

This clonotype has only a few counts. Mismatch with germline at one junction end may stem from a read error. This chain uses TRBV6-5 with TRBJ2-1; maybe TRBD1 (6 bases). CDR1 MNHEY and CDR2 SVGAGI come from the germline V gene. CDR3 length: 14 amino acids. CDR3 coding DNA: TGTACCAGTAGTGCGGACAGAGCCTACAATGAGCAGTTCTTC. Its protein is CTSSADRAYNEQFF.

This chain links TRBV7-9 with TRBJ2-5; TRBD2 matches 7 bases. The J segment lost 6 bases and the V segment lost 7 bases, leaving 8 bases of the junction unmatched. Germline CDR1 is SEHNR and CDR2 is FQNEAQ (reference sequence). The CDR3 has 13 residues. This CDR3 reads CASTKGGVQTQYF. DNA of the CDR3: TGTGCCAGCACCAAGGGAGGGGTACAGACCCAGTACTTC.

Concerning this clonotype itself: Sequence at one end of the junction differs from germline and may be a read error. This rearrangement joins TRBV6-1 to TRBJ2-5, with 7 bases lining up with TRBD1. The germline CDR1 and CDR2 sequences are MNHNS and SASEGT. This CDR3 is 13 amino acids long. The CDR3 is CASRWTGRETRYF. In nucleotides, the CDR3 is TGTGCCAGCAGGTGGACAGGAAGAGAGACCCGGTATTTC.

DNA for the CDR3: TGTGCCAGCAGCTTGGACAGTGCCCAGACCCAGTACTTC. It yields the protein CASSLDSAQTQYF. This chain connects TRBV11-2 to TRBJ2-5, with D possibly matching TRBD1 (6 bases). The CDR3 length is 13 residues. Germline-derived CDR1 and CDR2 are SGHAT and FQNNGV. Trimming stripped 3 bases from V and 6 bases from J, with 11 bases between.

Worth noting for this clonotype: The junction differs from germline at one of its ends, possibly a read error. The J gene is TRBJ2-7, the V gene TRBV11-2; D is uncertain. From germline, CDR1 is SGHAT and CDR2 FQNNGV. The CDR3 consists of 15 residues. The CDR3 DNA reads as TGCGCCAGCAGCCTATGGATAGGGCCCTCCTACGAGCAGTACTTC. This translates into CASSLWIGPSYEQYF.